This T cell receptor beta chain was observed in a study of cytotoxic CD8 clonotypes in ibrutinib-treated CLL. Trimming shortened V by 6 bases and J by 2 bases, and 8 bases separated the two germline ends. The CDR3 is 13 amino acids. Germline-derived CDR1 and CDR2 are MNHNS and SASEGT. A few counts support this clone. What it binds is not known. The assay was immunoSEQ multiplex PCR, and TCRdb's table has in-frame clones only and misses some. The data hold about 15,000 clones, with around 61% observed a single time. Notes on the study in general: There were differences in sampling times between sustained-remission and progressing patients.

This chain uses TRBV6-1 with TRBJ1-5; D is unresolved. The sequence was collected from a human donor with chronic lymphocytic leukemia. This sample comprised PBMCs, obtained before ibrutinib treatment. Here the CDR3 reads CASRGFGNQPQHF. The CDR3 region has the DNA TGTGCCAGCAGAGGTTTCGGCAATCAGCCCCAGCATTTT.